The present TCR beta chain was sequenced within a study of blood T cells in healthy people across ages. The table lists this clonotype with a few counts. Its matching antigen is unknown. Alongside a J-beta primer mix, a sample-barcoded 5' primer served in a second PCR lasting 7 to 11 cycles. Using its own MiXCR run on the 5' RACE reads, TCRdb lists one record per CDR3 protein. The data hold roughly 1.4 million distinct CDR3 sequences, with around 59% observed a single time. The donors, aged about 6 to 90, were healthy Caucasians from Russia. Study observations and caveats: A conclusive naive versus antigen-experienced comparison was prevented by the unsorted PBMCs. There were more naive CD4+ cells and higher diversity in long-lived donors than in aged donors.

This sequence originates from a man aged 18 to 35 in good health. What was sequenced was blood.

CDR3 DNA sequence: TGTGCCAGCAGCTACGGGACTTGGGGGTCAGACATTCAGTACTTC. Amino acids: CASSYGTWGSDIQYF. The gene calls are TRBV11-2 and TRBJ2-4, with D perhaps matching TRBD2 (6 bases). The germline V gene encodes CDR1 SGHAT and CDR2 FQNNGV. The CDR3 has 15 residues. The V gene lost 4 bases and the J gene lost 8 bases, with 18 bases spanning the gap.